Sequencing of this TCR beta chain was carried out in a study of blood T cell repertoires in COVID-19. Across the whole study: Some COVID-19 samples were acute and others convalescent; all came from the United States, Italy and Spain. PBMCs, B-cell-depleted T cells, or T cells provided the cDNA or gDNA that made up the material.

The V and J ends lost 3 bases and 10 bases respectively, with 19 bases between them. The CDR3 is 15 amino acids. Germline V gives CDR1 MNHEY, CDR2 SVGAGI. The authors' processing: Estimated nucleated cell counts came from reference gene primer amplification. Profiled with immunoSEQ multiplex PCR; TCRdb holds only in-frame clones, not every one. V and J calls and clone size are given by that table; D and trimming were obtained from the DNA. The repertoire includes 250,000 to 350,000 clones, around 89% of them detected once, and about 0.8% sits in the top ten. The sample consisted of peripheral blood. This rearrangement joins TRBV6-5 to TRBJ2-1, with D perhaps matching TRBD2 (5 bases). The source of this sequence is a man aged 30-40 years with acute or convalescent COVID-19. The CDR3 bases are TGTGCCAGCAGTTATTTCGAGGGAACCTCGTGGGAGCAGTTCTTC. Protein product: CASSYFEGTSWEQFF.